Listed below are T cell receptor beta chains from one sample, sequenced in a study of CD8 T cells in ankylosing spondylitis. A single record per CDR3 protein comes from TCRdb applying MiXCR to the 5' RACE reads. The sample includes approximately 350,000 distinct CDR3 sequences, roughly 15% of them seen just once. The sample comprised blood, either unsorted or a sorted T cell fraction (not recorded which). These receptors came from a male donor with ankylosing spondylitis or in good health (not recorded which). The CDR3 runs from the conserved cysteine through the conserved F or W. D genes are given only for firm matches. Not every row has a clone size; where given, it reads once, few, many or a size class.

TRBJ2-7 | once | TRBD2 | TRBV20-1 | TGCAGTGCTAGAGACTCAAGAAGGCTAGCGGGAGCCTCAGGTGTTTACGAGCAGTACTTC | CSARDSRRLAGASGVYEQYF
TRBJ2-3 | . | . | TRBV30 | TGTGCCTGGGCTCGTGGGAATCGGGTAGATACGCAGTATTTT | CAWARGNRVDTQYF
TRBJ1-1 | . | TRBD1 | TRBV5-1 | TGCGCCAGCCGCAGGGGGTTTGAAGACACTGAAGCTTTCTTT | CASRRGFEDTEAFF
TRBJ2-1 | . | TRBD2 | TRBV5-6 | TGTGCCAGCAGCCCGGAAGAGGCGGCTAGCGGGTTCTACAATGAGCAGTTCTTC | CASSPEEAASGFYNEQFF
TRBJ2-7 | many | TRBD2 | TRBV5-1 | TGCGCCAGCAGCTTGGATTCAGCGGGGGGGGTTGACGAGCAGTACTTC | CASSLDSAGGVDEQYF
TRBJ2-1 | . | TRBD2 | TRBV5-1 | TGCGCCAGCAGCTTGTTGGGTGGGGCGGGAGATGCGAGTGAGCAGTTCTTC | CASSLLGGAGDASEQFF
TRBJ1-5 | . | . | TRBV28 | TGTGCCAGCAGTCCTCCGACAGGCGGCCCAGCCCAGCATTTT | CASSPPTGGPAQHF
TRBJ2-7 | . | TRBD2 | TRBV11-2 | TGTGCCAGCAGCTTTGAGCGGGGCTACGAGCAGTACTTC | CASSFERGYEQYF
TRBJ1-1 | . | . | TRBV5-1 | TGCGCCAGCAGCTTCGCCGTAGGGACTGAAGCTTTCTTT | CASSFAVGTEAFF
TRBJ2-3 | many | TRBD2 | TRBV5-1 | TGCGCCAGCAGCCAACCGGGAGGAACATCAGATACGCAGTATTTT | CASSQPGGTSDTQYF
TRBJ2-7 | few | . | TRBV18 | TGTGCCAGCTCACCACCTGGTGACTACGAGCAGTACTTC | CASSPPGDYEQYF
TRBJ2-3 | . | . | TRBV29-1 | TGCAGCGTTGAAGATCCACGGGGGAGCACAGATACGCAGTATTTT | CSVEDPRGSTDTQYF
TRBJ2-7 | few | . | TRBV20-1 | TGCAGTGCTAGATCTACTCTTGTATACGAGCAGTACTTC | CSARSTLVYEQYF
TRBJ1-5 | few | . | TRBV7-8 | TGTGCCAGCAGCTTAGCGGAGGCTCAGCCCCAGCATTTT | CASSLAEAQPQHF
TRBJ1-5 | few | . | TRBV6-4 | TGTGCCAGTGGGGGTTGGCCCCAGCATTTT | CASGGWPQHF
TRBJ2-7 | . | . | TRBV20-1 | TGCAGTGCTAGCCTGACTAGAGGGTACGAGCAGTACTTC | CSASLTRGYEQYF
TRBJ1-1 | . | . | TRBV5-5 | TGTGCCAGCAGCTTTAAGTTCGCTGGAGCTTTCTTT | CASSFKFAGAFF
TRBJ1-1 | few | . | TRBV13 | TGTGCCAGCAGCCGGGGCGGTGGCATGAACACTGAAGCTTTCTTT | CASSRGGGMNTEAFF
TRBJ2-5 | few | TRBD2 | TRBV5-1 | TGCGCCAGCAGCTTGGAAGGGAGCGGACTAGCGGGAGCAGAGACCCAGTACTTC | CASSLEGSGLAGAETQYF
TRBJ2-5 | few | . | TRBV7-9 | TGTGCCAGCAGCTTCAGTGGGGGCCGCATTCAAGAGACCCAGTACTTC | CASSFSGGRIQETQYF
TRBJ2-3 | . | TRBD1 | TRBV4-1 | TGCGCCAGCAGCCAGGCACCGGGACAGGGTATCACAGATACGCAGTATTTT | CASSQAPGQGITDTQYF
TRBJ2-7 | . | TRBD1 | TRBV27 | TGTGCCAGCGGCCGACAGGGCTACGAGCAGTACTTC | CASGRQGYEQYF
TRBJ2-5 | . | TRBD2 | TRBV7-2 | TGTGCCAGCCGGATCGGGGCGGGAGGGAAAGAGACCCAGTACTTC | CASRIGAGGKETQYF
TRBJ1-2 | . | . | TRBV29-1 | TGCAGCGTTGAACCGGGCCGTACAGGCTACACCTTC | CSVEPGRTGYTF
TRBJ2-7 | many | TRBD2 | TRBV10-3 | TGTGCCACCCAGCGGGAAACCTACGAGCAGTACTTC | CATQRETYEQYF
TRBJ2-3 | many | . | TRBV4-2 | TGTGCCAGCAGCCAAGGTCCGGGAAGGGAAGATACGCAGTATTTT | CASSQGPGREDTQYF
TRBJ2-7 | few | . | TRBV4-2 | TGTGCCAGCAGTCTGGACGGTTACTACGAGCAGTACTTC | CASSLDGYYEQYF
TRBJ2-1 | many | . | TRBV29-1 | TGCAGCGGGAGGGGGCGGGAGGAGAGCTACAATGAGCAGTTCTTC | CSGRGREESYNEQFF
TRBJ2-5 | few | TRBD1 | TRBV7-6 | TGTGCCAGCAGCTTAGGGACAGGGGCGGATGGAGAGACCCAGTACTTC | CASSLGTGADGETQYF
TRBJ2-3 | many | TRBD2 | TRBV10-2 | TGCGCCAGCAGTGAATACGGCGGGGGGACAGATACGCAGTATTTT | CASSEYGGGTDTQYF
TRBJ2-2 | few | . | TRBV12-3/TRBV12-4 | TGTGCCAGCAGGGTTTCAGGGGCGCGCGGTACCGGGGAGCTGTTTTTT | CASRVSGARGTGELFF
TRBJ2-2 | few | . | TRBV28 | TGTGCCAGCAGTCCTACGGGACTGACCCTCACCGGGGAGCTGTTTTTT | CASSPTGLTLTGELFF
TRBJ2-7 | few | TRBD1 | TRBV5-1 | TGCGCCAGCAGCCCCAGGGACAGGGGCGATGGCTACGAGCAGTACTTC | CASSPRDRGDGYEQYF
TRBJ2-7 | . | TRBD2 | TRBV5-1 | TGCGCCAGCAGGATCCTAGCGGGAGTGAGCGAGCAGTACTTC | CASRILAGVSEQYF
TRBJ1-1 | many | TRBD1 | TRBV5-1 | TGCGCCAGCAGCTTGATGGGACAGGGGAACACTGAAGCTTTCTTT | CASSLMGQGNTEAFF
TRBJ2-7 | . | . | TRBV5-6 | TGTGCCAGCAGTTCCAGACGGACCTACGAGCAGTACTTC | CASSSRRTYEQYF
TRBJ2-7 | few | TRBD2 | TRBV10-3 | TGTGCCATCAGTGAGAAGCGGGGGGGCCCCTACGAGCAGTACTTC | CAISEKRGGPYEQYF
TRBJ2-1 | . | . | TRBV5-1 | TGCGCCAGCAGCTTGTGGGAAGCGGCGATAGCAGATAGCGTTAACAATGAGCAGTTCTTC | CASSLWEAAIADSVNNEQFF
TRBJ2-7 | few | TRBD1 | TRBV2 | TGTGCCAGCAGTGAAGCGAGCCGACAGGGCGCCCCTGGGTACTTC | CASSEASRQGAPGYF
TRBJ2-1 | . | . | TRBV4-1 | TGCGCCAGCAGCCAAGATTTGGCGGGTGAGCAGTTCTTC | CASSQDLAGEQFF
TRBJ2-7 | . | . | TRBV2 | TGTGCCAGCAGTTACTCCGTTCCCCAAGGGTACGAGCAGTACTTC | CASSYSVPQGYEQYF